The next 31 T cell receptor beta chains were all read from a single sample in a study of cytomegalovirus exposure and HLA in healthy donors. A multiplex PCR was run with 60 Vbeta primers and 13 Jbeta primers. The protocol was immunoSEQ multiplex PCR, while the TCRdb copy is restricted to in-frame clones and leaves out a portion. Counted here are roughly 150,000 clones, approximately 70% occurring once; the ten biggest clones make up 1.5% to 2%. Sequencing was carried out using PBMCs. Every receptor here comes from a human donor in good health.

The chain links TRBV15 to TRBJ2-2; D gene uncertain. The CDR3 has 15 amino acids. V was shortened by 0 bases and J by 7 bases, with 12 bases between the two germline ends. Germline CDR1 and CDR2: LNHNV and YYDKDF (reference sequence). In DNA form, the CDR3 reads TGTGCCACCAGCAGAGACCAAGTGCGGATCGGGGAGCTGTTTTTT. It is translated as CATSRDQVRIGELFF.

The chain employs TRBV28 and TRBJ2-7; 8 bases fit TRBD2. The CDR3 is 14 residues long. Germline lookup yields CDR1 MDHEN and CDR2 SYDVKM. The ends lost 7 bases at V and 1 base at J; junction bases unmatched: 6. The CDR3 nucleotides read TGTGCCAGCAACATAGCGGGAACTTCCTACGAGCAGTACTTC. The encoded protein is CASNIAGTSYEQYF. The full variable domain, completed using reference TRBV28 and TRBJ2-7, is DVKVTQSSRYLVKRTGEKVFLECVQDMDHENMFWYRQDPGLGLRLIYFSYDVKMKEKGDIPEGYSVSREKKERFSLILESASTNQTSMYLCASNIAGTSYEQYFGPGTRLTVT.

The chain couples TRBV19 to TRBJ1-4; 8 positions agree with TRBD1. The V gene end was trimmed by 5 bases and the J gene end by 8 bases; junction bases not matched to a gene: 10. The CDR3 is 15 amino acids. From germline, CDR1 is LNHDA and CDR2 SQIVND (reference sequence). The CDR3 DNA reads as TGTGCCAGTAGTTCACAACAGGGGGTAGGGGAAAAACTGTTTTTT. This encodes CASSSQQGVGEKLFF.

The V gene is TRBV5-4, the J gene TRBJ2-3; TRBD2 matches at 7 bases. This CDR3 is built from 14 residues. With 1 base clipped from V and 4 bases from J, the junction kept 3 bases outside the gene matches. In germline, CDR1 is SGHNT, CDR2 YYREEE (reference sequence). CDR3 coding DNA: TGTGCCAGCAGCTTGTGGACTAGAGCAGATACGCAGTATTTT. It translates to CASSLWTRADTQYF.

This chain connects TRBV5-4 to TRBJ2-7; 8 bases are a match to TRBD1. The V gene end was trimmed by 1 base and the J gene end by 7 bases; junction bases not matched to a gene: 10. CDR3 size: 15 residues. Germline V gives CDR1 SGHNT, CDR2 YYREEE (reference sequence). CDR3 loop: CASSLSGTGLGEQYF. The CDR3 DNA reads as TGTGCCAGCAGCTTGTCAGGGACAGGACTCGGTGAGCAGTACTTC.

The chain carries TRBV4-1 and TRBJ2-5, with 7 nucleotides matching TRBD2. The J segment lost 10 bases and the V segment lost 0 bases, leaving 11 bases of the junction unmatched. CDR1 and CDR2 from the germline V gene are MGHRA and YSYEKL. The CDR3 totals 15 residues. The CDR3 nucleotides are TGCGCCAGCAGCCAAGAGGGGACTACCCCCGGGGACCAGTACTTC. Translated, it gives CASSQEGTTPGDQYF.

The chain couples TRBV21-1 to TRBJ1-5. TRBV21-1 is a known pseudogene. The CDR3 is 14 residues long. The CDR3 reads CASSRAGGHQPQHF. The CDR3 DNA sequence: TGTGCCAGCAGCCGGGCCGGGGGGCATCAGCCCCAGCATTTT.

The chain links TRBV9 to TRBJ1-3; a possible D gene is TRBD1 (5 bases). CDR3 length equals 15 residues. The V and J ends lost 0 bases and 4 bases respectively, with 11 bases between them. Per the germline V gene, CDR1 is SGDLS and CDR2 is YYNGEE. The CDR3 loop reads CASSVAQGSGNTIYF. In nucleotides, the CDR3 is TGTGCCAGCAGCGTAGCCCAGGGTTCGGGAAACACCATATATTTT.

The genes are TRBV7-9 and TRBJ1-3; unclear D gene. There are 12 residues in the CDR3. Trimming took off 5 bases at V and 4 bases at J, with 6 bases between the two ends. Germline V gives CDR1 SEHNR, CDR2 FQNEAQ (reference sequence). The CDR3 region is CASSPEGNTIYF. In DNA form, the CDR3 reads TGTGCCAGCAGCCCAGAAGGAAACACCATATATTTT. Complete variable domain (other parts from reference TRBV7-9 and TRBJ1-3): DTGVSQNPRHKITKRGQNVTFRCDPISEHNRLYWYRQTLGQGPEFLTYFQNEAQLEKSRLLSDRFSAERPKGSFSTLEIQRTEQGDSAMYLCASSPEGNTIYFGEGSWLTVV.

This clone has just one count. The rearrangement links TRBV19 to TRBJ2-3; TRBD2 matches at 12 bases. The J segment lost 0 bases and the V segment lost 6 bases, leaving 4 bases of the junction unmatched. CDR1 and CDR2 (germline): LNHDA, SQIVND (reference sequence). The CDR3 consists of 16 residues. The chain's CDR3 is CASSTTSGGSTDTQYF. CDR3 DNA sequence: TGTGCCAGTAGCACGACTAGCGGGGGAAGCACAGATACGCAGTATTTT.

The chain uses TRBV28 and TRBJ1-5; TRBD1 agrees at 8 bases. The germline V gene has CDR1 MDHEN and CDR2 SYDVKM. The V gene end was trimmed by 5 bases and the J gene end by 2 bases; junction bases not matched to a gene: 8. The CDR3 is 16 residues long. The CDR3 DNA is TGTGCCAGCAGTCCCAGGACAGGGAGGGGCAATCAGCCCCAGCATTTT. It translates to CASSPRTGRGNQPQHF.

This clone is a singleton in its sample. This rearrangement joins TRBV10-3 to TRBJ2-1; 9 nucleotides agree with TRBD2. The germline V gene encodes CDR1 ENHRY and CDR2 SYGVKD. The CDR3 consists of 16 residues. Losses at the gene ends were 0 bases for V and 4 bases for J; bases not matched to a gene: 4. In nucleotides, the CDR3 is TGTGCCATCAGTGAGTCGGATAGCGGGAGTTACAATGAGCAGTTCTTC. Translated, it gives CAISESDSGSYNEQFF.

This clone was seen a handful of times. The chain is built from TRBV5-1 and TRBJ1-5, with D perhaps matching TRBD1 (6 bases). Trimming cost V 0 bases and J 2 bases, with 12 bases left between them. Germline V gene sequence: CDR1 SGHRS, CDR2 YFSETQ. The CDR3 spans 16 residues. CDR3 nucleotides: TGCGCCAGCAGCTTGGACCCGGGGGGCGGCAATCAGCCCCAGCATTTT. It codes for CASSLDPGGGNQPQHF.

The chain is built from TRBV5-1 and TRBJ1-2, with D hard to call. CDR1 is SGHRS, CDR2 YFSETQ, per germline. The CDR3 loop spans 14 amino acids. Between the trimmed V and J ends, which lost 0 bases and 8 bases, there was a span of 14 bases. This CDR3 reads CASSLDQILNGYTF. The CDR3 DNA is TGCGCCAGCAGCTTGGACCAGATCCTGAACGGCTACACCTTC.

The chain has TRBV18 and TRBJ1-5; D gene uncertain. Trimming removed 2 bases at V and 3 bases at J, with 11 bases between. The CDR3 is 15 amino acids. Germline values: CDR1 KGHSH, CDR2 LQKENI. The chain's CDR3 is CASSPGVANNQPQHF. The CDR3 bases are TGTGCCAGCTCACCAGGTGTAGCCAACAATCAGCCCCAGCATTTT.

This chain uses TRBV28 with TRBJ2-3; 11 nucleotides line up with TRBD2. Germline lookup yields CDR1 MDHEN and CDR2 SYDVKM. The J segment lost 4 bases and the V segment lost 3 bases, leaving 9 bases of the junction unmatched. The CDR3 totals 17 residues. CDR3 in amino acids: CASSFRALAGVADTQYF. CDR3 DNA: TGTGCCAGCAGTTTTAGAGCACTAGCGGGAGTGGCAGATACGCAGTATTTT.

This clone turned up a few times. This chain joins TRBV6-1 and TRBJ2-1, with TRBD2 matching over 8 bases. CDR1 and CDR2 (germline): MNHNS, SASEGT. This CDR3 comprises 14 residues. The V gene end was trimmed by 8 bases and the J gene end by 0 bases; junction bases not matched to a gene: 3. CDR3 sequence (DNA): TGTGCCAGCGAGCGGGAGAGCTCCTACAATGAGCAGTTCTTC. It translates to CASERESSYNEQFF.

In its sample, this clone was seen a few times. The chain carries TRBV7-2 and TRBJ1-5, with D perhaps TRBD1 (6 bases). Trimming left V 2 bases short and J 4 bases short, with 9 bases between. Germline V gives CDR1 SGHTA, CDR2 FQGNSA. The CDR3 consists of 14 residues. The CDR3 here is CASSLTTGNQPQHF. As DNA, the CDR3 is TGTGCCAGCAGCTTAACGACAGGAAATCAGCCCCAGCATTTT.

The chain carries TRBV7-9 and TRBJ2-7, with D perhaps TRBD1 (6 bases). The germline V gene has CDR1 SEHNR and CDR2 FQNEAQ (reference sequence). The CDR3 spans 15 residues. V was shortened by 4 bases and J by 1 base, with 14 bases between the two germline ends. The CDR3 region has the DNA TGTGCCAGCAGCTCCACCCGAGGGGGTTCCTACGAGCAGTACTTC. Translated: CASSSTRGGSYEQYF.

This clone was seen more than once but under ten times. The chain is built from TRBV14 and TRBJ2-7, with 9 bases identical to TRBD1. Trimming removed 4 bases from V and 6 bases from J; junction bases left unmatched: 4. Germline V gene sequence: CDR1 SGHDN, CDR2 FVKESK. The CDR3 spans 13 residues. CDR3 sequence (DNA): TGTGCCAGCAGCCTTGGGACAGGGCGCGAGCAGTACTTC. Translated, it gives CASSLGTGREQYF.

The chain couples TRBV6-5 to TRBJ1-3; D not resolved. Germline V gene lookup returns CDR1 MNHEY and CDR2 SVGAGI. The CDR3 covers 16 residues. V lost 0 bases and J 0 bases, leaving 9 bases between the germline ends. The CDR3 spells CASSYSRRVSGNTIYF. The CDR3 DNA reads as TGTGCCAGCAGTTACTCTCGGAGGGTCTCTGGAAACACCATATATTTT.

The chain's CDR3 is CASSGPGGILQETQYF. The CDR3 bases are TGTGCCAGCAGCGGCCCGGGGGGAATCCTACAAGAGACCCAGTACTTC. This chain connects TRBV5-6 to TRBJ2-5; TRBD2 matches 7 bases. Trimming removed 4 bases from V and 2 bases from J; junction bases left unmatched: 11. Germline CDR1 reads SGHDT; CDR2 reads YYEEEE. The CDR3 loop spans 16 amino acids.

This clone was seen a few times. V usage is TRBV2 and J usage is TRBJ2-7, with 8 positions matching TRBD1. V was pared by 2 bases and J by 2 bases, with 5 bases of the junction left unmatched. The CDR3 is 15 amino acids. From germline, CDR1 is SNHLY and CDR2 FYNNEI. In DNA form, the CDR3 reads TGTGCCAGCAGTGAATCAGGGGGCGAAGCCTACGAGCAGTACTTC. Its translation is CASSESGGEAYEQYF.

This sequence joins TRBV6-1 and TRBJ2-7, with 8 nucleotides matching TRBD1. Germline trimming cut 4 bases from V and 1 base from J; bases unmatched to any gene: 6. This CDR3 has 15 residues. Germline CDR1 reads MNHNS; CDR2 reads SASEGT. CDR3 nucleotides: TGTGCCAGCAGTGTGGCGACAGGGGTATCCTACGAGCAGTACTTC. This sequence encodes CASSVATGVSYEQYF.

This clone was picked up a small number of times. V and J are TRBV4-3 and TRBJ2-7; tentatively, D is TRBD1 (8 bases). Trimming stripped 1 base from V and 6 bases from J, with 25 bases between. The CDR3 sequence is 18 residues long. The germline gives CDR1 LGHNA, CDR2 YSLEER. The CDR3 loop is CASSQGTGGELSVPEQYF. The CDR3 bases are TGCGCCAGCAGCCAAGGAACAGGGGGGGAACTTTCGGTTCCCGAGCAGTACTTC.

The V call is TRBV15, the J call TRBJ2-2, with a tentative D call TRBD1 (5 bases). The CDR3 totals 14 residues. The germline V gene has CDR1 LNHNV and CDR2 YYDKDF (reference sequence). Trimming left V 0 bases short and J 6 bases short, with 8 bases between. The CDR3 loop is CATSRDQGAGELFF. The CDR3 DNA sequence: TGTGCCACCAGCAGAGATCAGGGCGCCGGGGAGCTGTTTTTT.

V is TRBV2 and J is TRBJ2-3; 7 bases agree with TRBD2. CDR1 SNHLY and CDR2 FYNNEI come from the germline V gene. V lost 7 bases and J lost 2; bases outside the gene matches: 6. The CDR3 is made up of 14 amino acids. The CDR3 region is CASNSGTITDTQYF. In DNA form, the CDR3 reads TGTGCCAGCAATTCCGGGACTATCACAGATACGCAGTATTTT.

The chain uses TRBV7-2 and TRBJ2-7, with 9 bases fitting TRBD2. Per germline, CDR1 SGHTA and CDR2 FQGNSA. There are 16 residues in the CDR3. The trim removed 4 bases at V and 6 bases at J, leaving 13 bases unmatched. CDR3 DNA sequence: TGTGCCAGCAGCTACCGGATGAGTCTAGCGGGGCCCGAGCAGTACTTC. It is translated as CASSYRMSLAGPEQYF.

This rearrangement joins TRBV11-1 to TRBJ2-1, with 8 bases aligning to TRBD2. Germline loops: CDR1 SGHAT, CDR2 FQDESV (reference sequence). V gave up 8 bases and J gave up 4 bases; unmatched junction bases: 10. The CDR3 is made up of 15 amino acids. Written as DNA, the CDR3 is TGTGCCAGCTCCCCCCGGGTAGCGGGATACAATGAGCAGTTCTTC. Translating it yields CASSPRVAGYNEQFF.

The chain uses TRBV19 and TRBJ2-6; 7 nucleotides align to TRBD2. The germline gives CDR1 LNHDA, CDR2 SQIVND (reference sequence). V lost 6 bases, J lost 4 bases, and 15 bases stayed unmatched. CDR3 length equals 18 residues. DNA for the CDR3: TGTGCCAGTAGCCCTGAGGCGGGAGCATTGGCGGGGGCCAACGTCCTGACTTTC. Its translation: CASSPEAGALAGANVLTF.

This chain links TRBV5-1 with TRBJ2-7; weak D call: TRBD2 (5 bases). The germline V and J ends were trimmed by 4 bases and 0 bases, with 17 bases remaining between them. The CDR3 extends over 16 amino acids. Germline V lookup: CDR1 SGHRS, CDR2 YFSETQ. For the CDR3, the DNA is TGCGCCAGCAGCCTCTTTCAGGACTCGGGCTCCTACGAGCAGTACTTC. It codes for CASSLFQDSGSYEQYF. Full variable domain (missing parts from reference TRBV5-1 and TRBJ2-7): KAGVTQTPRYLIKTRGQQVTLSCSPISGHRSVSWYQQTPGQGLQFLFEYFSETQRNKGNFPGRFSGRQFSNSRSEMNVSTLELGDSALYLCASSLFQDSGSYEQYFGPGTRLTVT.